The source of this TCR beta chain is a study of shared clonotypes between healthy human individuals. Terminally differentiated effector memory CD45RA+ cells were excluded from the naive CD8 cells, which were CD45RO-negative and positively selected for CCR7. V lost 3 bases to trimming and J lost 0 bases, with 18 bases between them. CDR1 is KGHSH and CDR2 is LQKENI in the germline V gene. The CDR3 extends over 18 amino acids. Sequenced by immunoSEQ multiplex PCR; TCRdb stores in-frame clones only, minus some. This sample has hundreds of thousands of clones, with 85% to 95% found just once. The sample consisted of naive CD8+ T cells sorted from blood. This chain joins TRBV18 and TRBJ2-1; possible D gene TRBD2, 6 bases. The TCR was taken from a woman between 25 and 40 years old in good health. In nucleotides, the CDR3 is TGTGCCAGCTCACCTCGGCTATTAGCGGCGGACTCCTACAATGAGCAGTTCTTC. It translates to CASSPRLLAADSYNEQFF.